The T cell receptor beta chain under discussion was sequenced for a study of blood T cell repertoires in COVID-19. Study context: Some COVID-19 samples were acute and others convalescent; all came from the United States, Italy and Spain. T cells, B-cell-depleted T cells, or PBMCs provided the cDNA or gDNA that served as material.

Germline CDR1 and CDR2: GTSNPN and SVGIG (reference sequence). The CDR3 length is 13 residues. The V end was cut by 5 bases, the J end by 7 bases, with 12 bases between. In the source study's methods: From reference gene primer amplification, estimates of nucleated cell counts were derived. TCRdb keeps only in-frame clones here, not all; method: immunoSEQ multiplex PCR. V and J calls plus clone size are reproduced from that table; the DNA served to infer D and trimming. The sample consists of about 32,000 clones, about 91% of them appearing once. The chain joins TRBV30 to TRBJ1-6, with a tentative D call TRBD1 (5 bases). The material sequenced was peripheral blood. The sequence was collected from a woman in her 70s with active COVID-19. The chain's CDR3 is CAWVQGGNSPLHF. The CDR3 DNA is TGTGCCTGGGTTCAGGGTGGGAATTCACCCCTCCACTTT. Full variable domain (remainder filled in from reference TRBV30 and TRBJ1-6): SQTIHQWPATLVQPVGSPLSLECTVEGTSNPNLYWYRQAAGRGLQLLFYSVGIGQISSEVPQNLSASRPQDRQFILSSKKLLLSDSGFYLCAWVQGGNSPLHFGNGTRLTVT.